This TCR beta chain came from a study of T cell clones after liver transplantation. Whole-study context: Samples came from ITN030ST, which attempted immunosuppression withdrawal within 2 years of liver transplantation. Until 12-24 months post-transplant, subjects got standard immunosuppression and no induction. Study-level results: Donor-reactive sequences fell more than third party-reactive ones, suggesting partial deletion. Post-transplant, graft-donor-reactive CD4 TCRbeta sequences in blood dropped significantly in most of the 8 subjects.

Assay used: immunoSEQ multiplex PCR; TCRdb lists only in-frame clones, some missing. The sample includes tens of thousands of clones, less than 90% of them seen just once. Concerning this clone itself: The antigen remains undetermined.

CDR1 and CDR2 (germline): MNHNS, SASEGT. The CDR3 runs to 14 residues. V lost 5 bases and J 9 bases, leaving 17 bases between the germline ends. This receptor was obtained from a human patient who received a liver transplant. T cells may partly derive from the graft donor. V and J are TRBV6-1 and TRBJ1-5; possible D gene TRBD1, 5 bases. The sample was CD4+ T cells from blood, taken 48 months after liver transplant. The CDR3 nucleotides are TGTGCCAGCAGTCGGGACGCGGATCAGAGGCCCCAGCATTTT. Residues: CASSRDADQRPQHF.